This T cell receptor beta chain was obtained from a study of preoperative IRX-2 immunotherapy in early breast cancer. Indicated treatment: preoperative locoregional IRX-2 cytokine immunotherapy. CDR3 length: 14 residues. Per the germline V gene, CDR1 is MGHDK and CDR2 is SYGVNS. The germline V and J ends were trimmed by 2 bases and 1 base, with 8 bases remaining between them. Produced via immunoSEQ multiplex PCR; TCRdb's table is partial and in-frame only. This sample has around 29,000 clones; around 87% occur once, and the top ten carry roughly 10%. The source of this sequence is a human donor with breast cancer. V usage is TRBV25-1 and J usage is TRBJ1-1; D unresolved. This sample was gathered from a patient treated with IRX-2 immunotherapy. Here the CDR3 reads CASSEGRANTEAFF. CDR3 DNA: TGTGCCAGCAGTGAAGGTCGGGCGAACACTGAAGCTTTCTTT.